This is a list of T cell receptor beta chains from one sample in a study of early T cells in non-severe SARS-CoV-2 infection. Via MiXCR, TCRdb re-called the 5' RACE reads, giving one row per CDR3 protein. The repertoire holds 43,000 or so distinct CDR3 sequences, around 6.8% seen once, with around 7.9% in the top ten. The material sequenced was whole blood. The receptor source for this set is an adult who was a healthcare worker with PCR-confirmed SARS-CoV-2 infection or an uninfected control (not recorded which). CDR3s include the opening cysteine and the closing phenylalanine or tryptophan. D genes are given only for firm matches. Clone size is shown for a subset of rows, as once, few, many or a class of expanded clone.

CDR3aa: CASSPEARTDTQYF
CDR3nt: TGTGCCAGCAGCCCCGAAGCGAGAACAGATACGCAGTATTTT
v_gene: TRBV9
abundance: many
d_gene: -
j_gene: TRBJ2-3

CDR3aa: CASSWRGTERDTF
CDR3nt: TGTGCCAGCAGCTGGAGGGGGACCGAGAGAGACACCTTC
v_gene: TRBV5-4
abundance: -
d_gene: -
j_gene: TRBJ1-2

CDR3aa: CASSFVGLADQETQYF
CDR3nt: TGTGCCAGCAGTTTCGTCGGCCTAGCGGACCAAGAGACCCAGTACTTC
v_gene: TRBV27
abundance: many
d_gene: TRBD2
j_gene: TRBJ2-5

CDR3aa: CASSRDGGTGELFF
CDR3nt: TGTGCTAGCAGCCGGGACGGTGGCACCGGGGAGCTGTTTTTT
v_gene: TRBV7-7
abundance: many
d_gene: -
j_gene: TRBJ2-2

CDR3aa: CASSFGVVFEQYF
CDR3nt: TGTGCCAGCAGTTTCGGGGTTGTATTCGAGCAGTACTTC
v_gene: TRBV12-3/TRBV12-4
abundance: few
d_gene: -
j_gene: TRBJ2-7

CDR3aa: CASSDGGGTDTQYF
CDR3nt: TGCGCCAGCAGTGATGGGGGGGGGACAGATACGCAGTATTTT
v_gene: TRBV10-2
abundance: -
d_gene: TRBD2
j_gene: TRBJ2-3

CDR3aa: CASSLGTSYNEQFF
CDR3nt: TGTGCCAGCAGCTTGGGAACGTCCTACAATGAGCAGTTCTTC
v_gene: TRBV5-5
abundance: -
d_gene: -
j_gene: TRBJ2-1

CDR3aa: CATSDPGQGNERDTQYF
CDR3nt: TGTGCCACCAGTGACCCGGGACAAGGGAACGAAAGAGATACGCAGTATTTT
v_gene: TRBV24-1
abundance: -
d_gene: -
j_gene: TRBJ2-3

CDR3aa: CASSPSLRDGDTEAFF
CDR3nt: TGTGCCAGCAGCCCCTCCCTACGAGATGGGGACACTGAAGCTTTCTTT
v_gene: TRBV7-8
abundance: few
d_gene: -
j_gene: TRBJ1-1

CDR3aa: CASRFSTNTEAFF
CDR3nt: TGTGCCAGCAGATTCTCTACGAACACTGAAGCTTTCTTT
v_gene: TRBV7-3
abundance: many
d_gene: -
j_gene: TRBJ1-1

CDR3aa: CASSQESVVKDNEQFF
CDR3nt: TGTGCCAGCAGCCAAGAATCGGTAGTAAAGGACAATGAGCAGTTCTTC
v_gene: TRBV4-2
abundance: many
d_gene: -
j_gene: TRBJ2-1

CDR3aa: CASSQVPSSYEQYF
CDR3nt: TGTGCCAGCAGCCAAGTTCCTAGCTCCTACGAGCAGTACTTC
v_gene: TRBV3-1
abundance: many
d_gene: -
j_gene: TRBJ2-7

CDR3aa: CASSPPGQYNSPLHF
CDR3nt: TGTGCCAGCAGCCCTCCGGGACAGTATAATTCACCCCTCCACTTT
v_gene: TRBV12-3/TRBV12-4
abundance: -
d_gene: TRBD1
j_gene: TRBJ1-6

CDR3aa: CASSLRNYQETQYF
CDR3nt: TGTGCCAGCAGCTTAAGGAACTATCAAGAGACCCAGTACTTC
v_gene: TRBV7-2
abundance: few
d_gene: -
j_gene: TRBJ2-5

CDR3aa: CAISGSGVTDTQYF
CDR3nt: TGTGCCATCAGCGGTAGCGGGGTCACAGATACGCAGTATTTT
v_gene: TRBV10-3
abundance: -
d_gene: TRBD2
j_gene: TRBJ2-3

CDR3aa: CASSPGGQEPTDTQYF
CDR3nt: TGTGCCAGCAGTCCCGGAGGACAGGAGCCAACAGATACGCAGTATTTT
v_gene: TRBV28
abundance: -
d_gene: TRBD1
j_gene: TRBJ2-3

CDR3aa: CASSPGQIYNEQFF
CDR3nt: TGTGCCAGCAGCCCGGGACAGATCTACAATGAGCAGTTCTTC
v_gene: TRBV28
abundance: few
d_gene: TRBD1
j_gene: TRBJ2-1

CDR3aa: CASSYMTVKRNTIYF
CDR3nt: TGTGCCAGCAGTTACATGACAGTGAAGAGAAACACCATATATTTT
v_gene: TRBV28
abundance: many
d_gene: -
j_gene: TRBJ1-3

CDR3aa: CASSLQYGGSYKKFF
CDR3nt: TGTGCCAGCAGCTTACAGTACGGAGGGTCGTACAAGAAGTTCTTC
v_gene: TRBV7-2
abundance: few
d_gene: -
j_gene: TRBJ2-1

CDR3aa: CASSPRDIDEKLFF
CDR3nt: TGTGCCAGCAGCCCCCGGGACATAGACGAAAAACTGTTTTTT
v_gene: TRBV3-1
abundance: many
d_gene: -
j_gene: TRBJ1-4

CDR3aa: CASSLSGGHDNEQFF
CDR3nt: TGCGCCAGCAGCCTTAGCGGGGGGCACGACAATGAGCAGTTCTTC
v_gene: TRBV4-3
abundance: -
d_gene: TRBD2
j_gene: TRBJ2-1

CDR3aa: CASSSQVDQPQHF
CDR3nt: TGTGCCAGCAGCTCTCAAGTGGATCAGCCCCAGCATTTT
v_gene: TRBV6-6
abundance: many
d_gene: -
j_gene: TRBJ1-5

CDR3aa: CASSQGIPGQESQPQHF
CDR3nt: TGCGCCAGCAGCCAAGGAATTCCAGGACAGGAATCTCAGCCCCAGCATTTT
v_gene: TRBV4-3
abundance: few
d_gene: TRBD1
j_gene: TRBJ1-5

CDR3aa: CASSLRNEQFF
CDR3nt: TGTGCCAGCAGTCTTAGGAATGAGCAGTTCTTC
v_gene: TRBV28
abundance: many
d_gene: -
j_gene: TRBJ2-1

CDR3aa: CAISPTGGTEAFF
CDR3nt: TGTGCCATCAGCCCGACAGGGGGCACTGAAGCTTTCTTT
v_gene: TRBV10-3
abundance: -
d_gene: TRBD1
j_gene: TRBJ1-1

CDR3aa: CSVGTGAQLVEAFF
CDR3nt: TGCAGCGTTGGGACGGGGGCTCAGTTAGTTGAAGCTTTCTTT
v_gene: TRBV29-1
abundance: few
d_gene: -
j_gene: TRBJ1-1

CDR3aa: CASSKSGGISYEQYF
CDR3nt: TGTGCCAGCAGCAAAAGCGGGGGGATTTCCTACGAGCAGTACTTC
v_gene: TRBV7-2
abundance: -
d_gene: TRBD2
j_gene: TRBJ2-7

CDR3aa: CASSPGGSGANVLTF
CDR3nt: TGTGCCAGCAGTCCTGGTGGGTCTGGGGCCAACGTCCTGACTTTC
v_gene: TRBV28
abundance: few
d_gene: -
j_gene: TRBJ2-6

CDR3aa: CASRSDAYNEQFF
CDR3nt: TGTGCCAGCAGATCGGATGCCTACAATGAGCAGTTCTTC
v_gene: TRBV7-2
abundance: few
d_gene: -
j_gene: TRBJ2-1

CDR3aa: CASSTPLSTDTQYF
CDR3nt: TGTGCCAGCAGCACCCCACTAAGCACAGATACGCAGTATTTT
v_gene: TRBV28
abundance: -
d_gene: -
j_gene: TRBJ2-3

CDR3aa: CSVEKGDRGAYRYRDEQFF
CDR3nt: TGCAGCGTTGAGAAGGGAGACAGGGGGGCGTATAGGTATAGGGATGAGCAGTTCTTC
v_gene: TRBV29-1
abundance: -
d_gene: TRBD1
j_gene: TRBJ2-1

CDR3aa: CSAKLAGGRNEQFF
CDR3nt: TGCAGTGCTAAACTAGCGGGGGGACGCAATGAGCAGTTCTTC
v_gene: TRBV20-1
abundance: few
d_gene: TRBD2
j_gene: TRBJ2-1

CDR3aa: CSLCFALGSTDTQYF
CDR3nt: TGCAGTCTATGTTTCGCCCTCGGGAGCACAGATACGCAGTATTTT
v_gene: TRBV20-1
abundance: many
d_gene: -
j_gene: TRBJ2-3

CDR3aa: CASSIHLTAEQYF
CDR3nt: TGTGCCAGTAGTATACACCTAACAGCCGAGCAGTACTTC
v_gene: TRBV19
abundance: many
d_gene: -
j_gene: TRBJ2-7

CDR3aa: CASSLRGARNSPLHF
CDR3nt: TGTGCCAGCAGTTTAAGGGGGGCCAGGAATTCACCCCTCCACTTT
v_gene: TRBV28
abundance: -
d_gene: -
j_gene: TRBJ1-6

CDR3aa: CASSEAGLLAGGYTF
CDR3nt: TGTGCCAGCAGTGAAGCCGGCCTCCTCGCAGGAGGCTACACCTTC
v_gene: TRBV2
abundance: many
d_gene: -
j_gene: TRBJ1-2

CDR3aa: CASSQDLGGAYEQYF
CDR3nt: TGCGCCAGCAGCCAAGATCTCGGGGGGGCTTACGAGCAGTACTTC
v_gene: TRBV4-3
abundance: -
d_gene: TRBD2
j_gene: TRBJ2-7

CDR3aa: CASNLAGVYQETQYF
CDR3nt: TGCGCCAGCAACTTAGCGGGGGTGTACCAAGAGACCCAGTACTTC
v_gene: TRBV5-1
abundance: -
d_gene: TRBD2
j_gene: TRBJ2-5

CDR3aa: CASSLTTNEKLFF
CDR3nt: TGTGCCAGCAGTTTAACGACTAATGAAAAACTGTTTTTT
v_gene: TRBV12-3/TRBV12-4
abundance: many
d_gene: -
j_gene: TRBJ1-4

CDR3aa: CASSLAWGNSPLHF
CDR3nt: TGTGCCAGCAGCTTGGCGTGGGGAAATTCACCCCTCCACTTT
v_gene: TRBV5-6
abundance: -
d_gene: -
j_gene: TRBJ1-6

CDR3aa: CSADLIRDTNQPQHF
CDR3nt: TGCAGTGCTGACCTAATCCGGGACACCAATCAGCCCCAGCATTTT
v_gene: TRBV20-1
abundance: many
d_gene: -
j_gene: TRBJ1-5

CDR3aa: CAWSGHTYSYNEQFF
CDR3nt: TGTGCCTGGAGTGGCCACACCTACTCCTACAATGAGCAGTTCTTC
v_gene: TRBV30
abundance: -
d_gene: -
j_gene: TRBJ2-1

CDR3aa: CAAGELSYEQYF
CDR3nt: TGTGCCGCAGGGGAGCTCTCCTACGAGCAGTACTTC
v_gene: TRBV28
abundance: many
d_gene: -
j_gene: TRBJ2-7

CDR3aa: CASSGGVPSYGYTF
CDR3nt: TGTGCCAGCAGTGGAGGGGTCCCTTCCTATGGCTACACCTTC
v_gene: TRBV12-3/TRBV12-4
abundance: many
d_gene: -
j_gene: TRBJ1-2

CDR3aa: CASSEGGPNEKLFF
CDR3nt: TGTGCCAGCAGCGAGGGGGGACCGAATGAAAAACTGTTTTTT
v_gene: TRBV4-2
abundance: few
d_gene: -
j_gene: TRBJ1-4

CDR3aa: CASSLQGRTDTQYF
CDR3nt: TGTGCCAGCAGTCTCCAGGGTCGCACAGATACGCAGTATTTT
v_gene: TRBV12-3/TRBV12-4
abundance: many
d_gene: -
j_gene: TRBJ2-3

CDR3aa: CASSRFTGASDEQFF
CDR3nt: TGCGCCAGCAGCAGGTTCACCGGGGCTTCGGATGAGCAGTTCTTC
v_gene: TRBV5-1
abundance: many
d_gene: -
j_gene: TRBJ2-1

CDR3aa: CAIRPTSSSYEQYF
CDR3nt: TGTGCCATCAGACCTACCAGCAGCTCCTACGAGCAGTACTTC
v_gene: TRBV10-3
abundance: -
d_gene: -
j_gene: TRBJ2-7

CDR3aa: CASSAVPDRVTEAFF
CDR3nt: TGTGCCAGCAGCGCCGTCCCAGACAGGGTCACTGAAGCTTTCTTT
v_gene: TRBV6-4
abundance: few
d_gene: TRBD1
j_gene: TRBJ1-1

CDR3aa: CASSFSNPGDSSYGYTF
CDR3nt: TGTGCCAGCAGTTTCTCAAATCCAGGGGACAGTAGCTATGGCTACACCTTC
v_gene: TRBV27
abundance: few
d_gene: TRBD1
j_gene: TRBJ1-2

CDR3aa: CASERAVGNTIYF
CDR3nt: TGTGCCAGCGAACGGGCAGTTGGAAACACCATATATTTT
v_gene: TRBV6-1
abundance: many
d_gene: -
j_gene: TRBJ1-3

CDR3aa: CASSATSGQETQYF
CDR3nt: TGCGCCAGCAGTGCGACTAGCGGCCAAGAGACCCAGTACTTC
v_gene: TRBV10-2
abundance: many
d_gene: TRBD2
j_gene: TRBJ2-5

CDR3aa: CASSPVAGSVPDTQYF
CDR3nt: TGTGCCAGCAGTCCGGTAGCGGGGTCGGTCCCAGATACGCAGTATTTT
v_gene: TRBV28
abundance: -
d_gene: TRBD2
j_gene: TRBJ2-3

CDR3aa: CASSYGLAGMETQYF
CDR3nt: TGCGCCAGCAGCTACGGACTAGCGGGGATGGAGACCCAGTACTTC
v_gene: TRBV5-1
abundance: few
d_gene: TRBD2
j_gene: TRBJ2-5

CDR3aa: CSLSGFTTDTQYF
CDR3nt: TGCAGCCTGAGCGGTTTCACCACAGATACGCAGTATTTT
v_gene: TRBV29-1
abundance: -
d_gene: -
j_gene: TRBJ2-3

CDR3aa: CASSLRGPLQETQYF
CDR3nt: TGTGCCAGCAGCTTAAGAGGGCCGTTACAAGAGACCCAGTACTTC
v_gene: TRBV13
abundance: many
d_gene: -
j_gene: TRBJ2-5

CDR3aa: CASSWGIANTGELFF
CDR3nt: TGTGCCAGCAGTTGGGGGATCGCGAACACCGGGGAGCTGTTTTTT
v_gene: TRBV27
abundance: -
d_gene: -
j_gene: TRBJ2-2

CDR3aa: CAWSGERDTVNYGYTF
CDR3nt: TGTGCCTGGAGTGGTGAACGGGACACGGTTAACTATGGCTACACCTTC
v_gene: TRBV30
abundance: many
d_gene: -
j_gene: TRBJ1-2